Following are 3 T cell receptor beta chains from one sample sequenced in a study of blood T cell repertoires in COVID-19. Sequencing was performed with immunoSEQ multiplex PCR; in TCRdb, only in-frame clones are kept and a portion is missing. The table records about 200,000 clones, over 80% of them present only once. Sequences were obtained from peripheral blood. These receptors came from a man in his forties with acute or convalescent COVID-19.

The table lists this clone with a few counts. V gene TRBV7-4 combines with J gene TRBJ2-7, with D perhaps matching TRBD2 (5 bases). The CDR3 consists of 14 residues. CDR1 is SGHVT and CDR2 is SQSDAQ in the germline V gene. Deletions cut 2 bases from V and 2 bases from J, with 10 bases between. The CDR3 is CASSLSGEAYEQYF. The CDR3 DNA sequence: TGTGCCAGCAGCTTAAGCGGTGAGGCCTACGAGCAGTACTTC.

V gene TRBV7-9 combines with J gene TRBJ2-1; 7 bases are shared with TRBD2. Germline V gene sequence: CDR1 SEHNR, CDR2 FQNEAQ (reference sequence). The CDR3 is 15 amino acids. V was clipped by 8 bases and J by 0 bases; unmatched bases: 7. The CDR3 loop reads CASSGGRSSYNEQFF. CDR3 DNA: TGTGCCAGCTCGGGAGGCAGAAGCTCCTACAATGAGCAGTTCTTC.

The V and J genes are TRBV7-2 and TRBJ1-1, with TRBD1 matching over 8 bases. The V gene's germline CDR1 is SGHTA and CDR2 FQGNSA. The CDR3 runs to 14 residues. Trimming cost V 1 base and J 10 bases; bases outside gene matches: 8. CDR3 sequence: CASSLERQGAVAFF. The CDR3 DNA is TGTGCCAGCAGCTTAGAGAGGCAGGGGGCAGTAGCTTTCTTT.